This is a list of T cell receptor beta chains from one sample in a study of cytomegalovirus exposure and HLA in healthy donors. The table came from immunoSEQ multiplex PCR; TCRdb's copy has only in-frame clones and leaves some out. The data contain under 150,000 clones, 8.5% to 10% of them seen just once; the ten biggest clones take up roughly 3.1%. The sample comprised PBMCs. These receptors were collected from a man aged 25-45 years in good health and CMV-seronegative. Both conserved end residues are part of each CDR3. D genes are given only for firm matches. Size tells how often a clone was seen (once, few, many) or the class of an expanded clone, and some rows leave it out.

TRBJ2-7 | TRBV21-1 | . | . | TGTGCCAGCAGCCGATACAGGGTCAACGAGCAGTACTTC | CASSRYRVNEQYF
TRBJ2-1 | TRBV21-1 | . | . | TGTGCCAGCAGCAAATTAGGGGCCAACAATGAGCAGTTCTTC | CASSKLGANNEQFF
TRBJ2-2 | TRBV7-2 | . | . | TGTGCCAGCAGCTTAGGTATCCCCCGGGGGGGGGAGCTGTTTTTT | CASSLGIPRGGELFF
TRBJ2-2 | TRBV6-5 | few | TRBD2 | TGTGCCAGCAGTTTTCTAGCGGGGGGGACCGGGGAGCTGTTTTTT | CASSFLAGGTGELFF
TRBJ2-1 | TRBV6-6 | . | . | TGTGCCAGCAGTTCCCGGGACTCCGACTACAATGAGCAGTTCTTC | CASSSRDSDYNEQFF
TRBJ2-1 | TRBV13 | . | . | TGTGCCAGCAGTTACCGGGACTCCTACAATGAGCAGTTCTTC | CASSYRDSYNEQFF
TRBJ1-1 | TRBV11-2 | few | . | TGTGCCAGCAGCTTAGAGGCGGGTCCCACTGAAGCTTTCTTT | CASSLEAGPTEAFF
TRBJ1-1 | TRBV4-1 | few | TRBD1 | TGCGCCAGCAGCCACCGGGACAGCTATGAAGCTTTCTTT | CASSHRDSYEAFF
TRBJ2-7 | TRBV5-6 | few | TRBD1 | TGTGCCAGCAGCTTGGCAGGGGGTGGGTGGAAGCGGCCTTACGAGCAGCACTTC | CASSLAGGGWKRPYEQHF
TRBJ1-1 | TRBV6-5 | . | . | TGTGCCAGCAGTTACTCCGCGGGAAACACTGAAGCTTTCTTT | CASSYSAGNTEAFF
TRBJ2-7 | TRBV7-6 | . | TRBD2 | TGTGCCAGCAGCCCCCATGGGACTAGCGGCTACGAGCAGTACTTC | CASSPHGTSGYEQYF
TRBJ1-3 | TRBV12-5 | few | . | TGTGCTAGTGGCCTGGGAGGTGGAAACACCATATATTTT | CASGLGGGNTIYF
TRBJ2-1 | TRBV13 | few | . | TGTGCCAGCAGCGCCTGGGCCGACCGGTCCTACAATGAGCAGTTCTTC | CASSAWADRSYNEQFF
TRBJ2-7 | TRBV7-2 | few | . | TGTGCCAGCAGCCAGGCCCCGGGCGGGGGCAACGAGCGGTACTTC | CASSQAPGGGNERYF
TRBJ2-7 | TRBV7-2 | few | . | TGTGCCAGCAGCCCAATACGGGGGAGCGAGCAGTACTTC | CASSPIRGSEQYF
TRBJ1-1 | TRBV6-5 | few | . | TGTGCCAGCAGTGCTTACTCTGAAGCTTTCTTT | CASSAYSEAFF
TRBJ1-6 | TRBV19 | few | TRBD1 | TGTGCCAGTAGTGGGGCCGGGACAGTCGCTTCACCCCTCCACTTT | CASSGAGTVASPLHF
TRBJ1-2 | TRBV27 | . | TRBD1 | TGTGCCACCAGGCCGGGACAGGGGTTTGGAGGCTACACCTTC | CATRPGQGFGGYTF
TRBJ2-5 | TRBV4-1 | . | . | TGCGCCAGCAGCCAAGGTCCCTACGGGAGAGAGAAGACCCAGTACTTC | CASSQGPYGREKTQYF
TRBJ2-7 | TRBV2 | few | TRBD2 | TGTGCCAGCAGTGATCTAGCGGGGACCCTCTACGAGCAGTACTTC | CASSDLAGTLYEQYF
TRBJ2-1 | TRBV7-3 | . | . | TGTGCTGGGCATGAGCAGTTCTTC | CAGHEQFF
TRBJ1-3 | TRBV5-8 | . | . | TGTGCCAGCAGCTTGGCGGGGGGACTTTTCTCTGGAAACACCATATATTTT | CASSLAGGLFSGNTIYF